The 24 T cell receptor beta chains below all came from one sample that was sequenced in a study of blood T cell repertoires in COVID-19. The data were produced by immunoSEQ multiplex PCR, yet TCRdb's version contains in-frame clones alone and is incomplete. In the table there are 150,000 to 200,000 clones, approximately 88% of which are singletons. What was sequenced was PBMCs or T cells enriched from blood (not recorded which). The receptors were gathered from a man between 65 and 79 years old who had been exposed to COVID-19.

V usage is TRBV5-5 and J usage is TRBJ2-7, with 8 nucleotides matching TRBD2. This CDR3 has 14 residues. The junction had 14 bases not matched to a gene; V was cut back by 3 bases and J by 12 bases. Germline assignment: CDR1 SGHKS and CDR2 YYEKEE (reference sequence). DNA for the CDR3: TGTGCCAGCAGCTCGGGGCCAGCGGGGGACTATCGGTACTTC. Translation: CASSSGPAGDYRYF.

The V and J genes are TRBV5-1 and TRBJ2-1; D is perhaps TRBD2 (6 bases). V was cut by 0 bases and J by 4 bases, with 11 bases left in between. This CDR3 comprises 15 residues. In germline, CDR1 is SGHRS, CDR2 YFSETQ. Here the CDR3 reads CASSLGGAGYNEQFF. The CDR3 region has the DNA TGCGCCAGCAGCTTGGGCGGGGCGGGGTACAATGAGCAGTTCTTC.

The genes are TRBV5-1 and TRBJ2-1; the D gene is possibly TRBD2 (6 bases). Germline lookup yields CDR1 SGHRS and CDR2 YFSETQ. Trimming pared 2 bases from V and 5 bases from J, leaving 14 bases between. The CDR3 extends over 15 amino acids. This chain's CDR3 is CASSLAPGLHNEQFF. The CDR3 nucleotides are TGCGCCAGCAGCTTAGCCCCGGGACTCCACAATGAGCAGTTCTTC.

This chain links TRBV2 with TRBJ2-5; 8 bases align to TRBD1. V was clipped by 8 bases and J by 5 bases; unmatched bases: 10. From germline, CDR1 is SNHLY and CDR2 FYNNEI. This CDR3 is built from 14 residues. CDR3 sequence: CASGGLQGGETQYF. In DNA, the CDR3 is TGTGCCAGCGGAGGACTACAGGGGGGTGAGACCCAGTACTTC.

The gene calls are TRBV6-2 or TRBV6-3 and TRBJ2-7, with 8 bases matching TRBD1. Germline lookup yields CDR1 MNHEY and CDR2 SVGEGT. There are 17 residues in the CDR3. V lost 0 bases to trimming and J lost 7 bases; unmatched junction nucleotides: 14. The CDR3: CASSYSHLWTGRVEQYF. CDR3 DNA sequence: TGTGCCAGCAGTTACTCCCATTTGTGGACAGGGCGCGTTGAGCAGTACTTC.

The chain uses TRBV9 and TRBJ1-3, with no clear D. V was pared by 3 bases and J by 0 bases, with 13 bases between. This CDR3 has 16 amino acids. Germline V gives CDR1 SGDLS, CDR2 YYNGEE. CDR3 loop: CASSGALLGSGNTIYF. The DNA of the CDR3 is TGTGCCAGCAGCGGGGCCCTCCTGGGCTCTGGAAACACCATATATTTT.

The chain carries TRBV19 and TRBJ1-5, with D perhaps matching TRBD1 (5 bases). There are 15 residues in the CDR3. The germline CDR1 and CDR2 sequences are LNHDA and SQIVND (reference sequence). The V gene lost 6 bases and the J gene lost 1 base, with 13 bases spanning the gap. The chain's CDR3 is CASSNQGRSNQPQHF. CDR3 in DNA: TGTGCCAGTAGCAACCAGGGTAGGAGCAATCAGCCCCAGCATTTT.

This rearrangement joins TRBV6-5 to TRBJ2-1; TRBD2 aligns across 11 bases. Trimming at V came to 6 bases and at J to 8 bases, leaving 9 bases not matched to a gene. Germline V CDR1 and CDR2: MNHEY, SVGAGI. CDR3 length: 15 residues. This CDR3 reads CASSQKLAGDHEQFF. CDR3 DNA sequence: TGTGCCAGCAGCCAAAAACTAGCGGGAGACCATGAGCAGTTCTTC.

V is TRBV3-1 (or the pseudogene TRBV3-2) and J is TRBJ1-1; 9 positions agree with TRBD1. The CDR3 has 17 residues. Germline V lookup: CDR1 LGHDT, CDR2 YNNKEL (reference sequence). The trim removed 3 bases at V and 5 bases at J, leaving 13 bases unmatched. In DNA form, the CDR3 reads TGTGCCAGCAGCCAGGGAGGACAGGGGACACTAAGGACTGAAGCTTTCTTT. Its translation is CASSQGGQGTLRTEAFF.

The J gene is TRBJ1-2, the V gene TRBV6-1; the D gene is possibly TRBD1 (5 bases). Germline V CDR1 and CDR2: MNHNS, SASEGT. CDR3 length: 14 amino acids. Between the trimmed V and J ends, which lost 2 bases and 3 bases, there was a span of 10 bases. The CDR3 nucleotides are TGTGCCAGCAGTGAAATGCCCAGGGACTATGGCTACACCTTC. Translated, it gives CASSEMPRDYGYTF.

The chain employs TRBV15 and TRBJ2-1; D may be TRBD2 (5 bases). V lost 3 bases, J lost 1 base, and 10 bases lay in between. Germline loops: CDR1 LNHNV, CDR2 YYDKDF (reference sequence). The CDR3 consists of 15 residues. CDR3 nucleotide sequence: TGTGCCACCAGCAGCGGGGATAGGTCCTACAATGAGCAGTTCTTC. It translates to CATSSGDRSYNEQFF.

Here the CDR3 DNA reads TGTGCCAGCAGTTTGAGAGAATACACTGAAGCTTTCTTT. It yields the protein CASSLREYTEAFF. The V and J genes are TRBV12-3 or TRBV12-4 and TRBJ1-1; D not certain. This CDR3 comprises 13 residues. Trimming stripped 3 bases from V and 3 bases from J, with 8 bases between.

The CDR3: CSASLAGGYTF. The CDR3, as DNA: TGCAGTGCTAGTCTGGCGGGAGGCTACACCTTC. The rearrangement uses TRBV20-1 and TRBJ1-2; D remains unclear. The CDR3 length is 11 residues. The ends were cut back, 3 bases at V and 8 bases at J, with 10 bases in the middle. Per germline, CDR1 DFQATT and CDR2 SNEGSKA (reference sequence).

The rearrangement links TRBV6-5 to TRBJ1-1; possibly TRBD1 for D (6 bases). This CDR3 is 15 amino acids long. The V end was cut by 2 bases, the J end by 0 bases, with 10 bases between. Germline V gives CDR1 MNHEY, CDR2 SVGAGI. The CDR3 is CASSYADRMNTEAFF. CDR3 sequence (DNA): TGTGCCAGCAGTTACGCGGACAGAATGAACACTGAAGCTTTCTTT.

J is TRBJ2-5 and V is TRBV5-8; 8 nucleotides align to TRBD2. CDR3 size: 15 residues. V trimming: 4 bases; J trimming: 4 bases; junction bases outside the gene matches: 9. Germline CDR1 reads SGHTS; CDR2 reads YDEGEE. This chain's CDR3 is CASSPKGAGAETQYF. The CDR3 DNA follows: TGTGCCAGCAGCCCTAAGGGAGCGGGGGCAGAGACCCAGTACTTC. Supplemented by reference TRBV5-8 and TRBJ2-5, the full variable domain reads EAGVTQSPTHLIKTRGQQATLRCSPISGHTSVYWYQQALGLGLQFLLWYDEGEERNRGNFPPRFSGRQFPNYSSELNVNALELEDSALYLCASSPKGAGAETQYFGPGTRLLVL.

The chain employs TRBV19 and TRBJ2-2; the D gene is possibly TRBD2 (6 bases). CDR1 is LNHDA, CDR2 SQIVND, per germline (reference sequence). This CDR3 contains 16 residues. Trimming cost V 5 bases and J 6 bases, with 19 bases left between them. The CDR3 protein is CASSPQRLAIPGELFF. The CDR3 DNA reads TGTGCCAGTAGTCCCCAAAGGCTAGCGATTCCCGGGGAGCTGTTTTTT.

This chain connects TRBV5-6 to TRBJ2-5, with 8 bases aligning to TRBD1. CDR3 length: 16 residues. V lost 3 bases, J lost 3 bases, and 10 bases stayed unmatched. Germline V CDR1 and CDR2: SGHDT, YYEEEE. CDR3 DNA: TGTGCCAGCAGCTGGCCACTTGACAGGGGCAAAGAGACCCAGTACTTC. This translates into CASSWPLDRGKETQYF.

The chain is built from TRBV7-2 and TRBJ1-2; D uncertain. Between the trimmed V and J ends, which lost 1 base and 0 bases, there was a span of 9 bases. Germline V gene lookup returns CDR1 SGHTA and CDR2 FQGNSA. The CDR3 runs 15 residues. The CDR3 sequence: CASSLGFGANYGYTF. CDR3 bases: TGTGCCAGCAGCTTAGGTTTCGGGGCTAACTATGGCTACACCTTC.

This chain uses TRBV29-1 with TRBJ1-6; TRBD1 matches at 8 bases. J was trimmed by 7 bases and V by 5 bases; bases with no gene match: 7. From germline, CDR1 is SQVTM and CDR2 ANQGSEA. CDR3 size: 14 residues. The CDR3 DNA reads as TGCAGCGTTCTAGGACAGGGCCAAAATTCACCCCTCCACTTT. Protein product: CSVLGQGQNSPLHF.

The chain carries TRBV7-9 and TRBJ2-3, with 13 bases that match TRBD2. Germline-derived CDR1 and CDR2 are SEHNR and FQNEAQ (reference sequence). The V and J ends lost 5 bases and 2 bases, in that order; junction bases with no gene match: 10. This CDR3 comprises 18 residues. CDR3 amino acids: CASSPRRGLAGTTDTQYF. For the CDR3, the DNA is TGTGCCAGCAGCCCCCGCCGGGGACTAGCGGGAACCACAGATACGCAGTATTTT.

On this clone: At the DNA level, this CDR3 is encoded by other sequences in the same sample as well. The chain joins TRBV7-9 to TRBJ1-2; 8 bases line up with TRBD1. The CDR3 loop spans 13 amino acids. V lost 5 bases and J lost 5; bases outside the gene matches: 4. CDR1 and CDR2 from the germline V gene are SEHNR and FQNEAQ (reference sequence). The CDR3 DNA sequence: TGTGCCAGCAGCCATGGGACAGGTTATGGCTACACCTTC. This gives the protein CASSHGTGYGYTF.

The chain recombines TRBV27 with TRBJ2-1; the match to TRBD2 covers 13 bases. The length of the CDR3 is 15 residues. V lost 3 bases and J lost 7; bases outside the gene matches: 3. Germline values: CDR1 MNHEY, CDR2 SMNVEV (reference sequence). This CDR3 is CASSLGLAGSNEQFF. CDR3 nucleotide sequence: TGTGCCAGCAGTTTGGGACTAGCGGGAAGTAATGAGCAGTTCTTC.

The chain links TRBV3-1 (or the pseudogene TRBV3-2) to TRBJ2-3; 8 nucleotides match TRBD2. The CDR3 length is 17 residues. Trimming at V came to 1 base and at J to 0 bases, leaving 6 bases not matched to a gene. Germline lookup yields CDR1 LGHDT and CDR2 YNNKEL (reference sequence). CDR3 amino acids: CASSQVIGGRSTDTQYF. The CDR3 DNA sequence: TGTGCCAGCAGCCAAGTTATCGGCGGGAGGAGCACAGATACGCAGTATTTT.

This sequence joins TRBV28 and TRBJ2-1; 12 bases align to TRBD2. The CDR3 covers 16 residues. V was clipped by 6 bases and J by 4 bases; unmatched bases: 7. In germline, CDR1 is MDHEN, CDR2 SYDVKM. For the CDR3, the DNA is TGTGCCAGCAGGCGCATTCTAGCGGGAGGGTACAATGAGCAGTTCTTC. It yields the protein CASRRILAGGYNEQFF.